What follows is one T cell receptor beta chain and its context. Its antigen is unknown. V lost 2 bases and J lost 5, with 15 bases in between. CDR3 length: 15 residues. This entry is derived from a study of T-cell reconstitution after alpha-beta-depleted transplantation in children. Study-wide results and caveats: Reportedly, only several hundred clones from non-depleted graft cells drove alpha-beta T-cell counts at about two months. Recipient T cells and thymic progenitors that survived gave rise to the high TCRbeta diversity observed at day 60 in some patients.

Unique molecular identifiers were incorporated when the TCRbeta library was constructed. TCRdb recomputed calls from the PCR reads with MiXCR, one row per CDR3 protein. Of around 100,000 distinct CDR3 sequences listed, around 5.9% are singletons. Sequenced material: PBMCs, mostly from graft donor cells, taken 60 days after TCRalphabeta/CD19-depleted stem cell transplant. The clonotype originates from a female patient aged 2-15 years who had a stem cell transplant for Fanconi anemia, so the T cells may come from the graft donor. This chain links TRBV12-3 or TRBV12-4 with TRBJ1-1; D gene uncertain. In DNA form, the CDR3 reads TGTGCCAGCAGTTTATCTTGGGAAGGAGGGACTGAAGCTTTCTTT. The encoded protein is CASSLSWEGGTEAFF.